A single sample gave rise to the 12 T cell receptor beta chains below, sequenced in a study of T-cell reconstitution after alpha-beta-depleted transplantation in children. Preparation of the TCRbeta library was carried out with unique molecular identifiers. TCRdb redid the calling of the PCR reads with MiXCR, one entry per CDR3 protein. The sample lists some 450,000 distinct CDR3 sequences, 43% occurring once. Sequencing used PBMCs, obtained before TCRalphabeta/CD19-depleted stem cell transplant. The receptors come from a girl aged 2-10 years with aplastic anemia, due to receive a stem cell transplant.

This chain connects TRBV14 to TRBJ1-5; no definite D call. Germline values: CDR1 SGHDN, CDR2 FVKESK. The CDR3 is 14 amino acids. Trimming left V 3 bases short and J 1 base short, with 7 bases between. The CDR3 loop is CASSQVGSNQPQHF. In DNA form, the CDR3 reads TGTGCCAGCAGCCAGGTCGGAAGCAATCAGCCCCAGCATTTT.

Details on this clonotype: A junction boundary mismatches the germline segment, possibly from a read error. The chain combines TRBV10-1 with TRBJ2-2; no clear D gene. The CDR3 runs 14 residues. Germline loops: CDR1 WNHNN, CDR2 SYGVQD (reference sequence). The CDR3 region has the DNA TGCGTCAGCAGTGGGGAACCAAATACCGGGGAGCTGTTTTTT. Its protein product is CVSSGEPNTGELFF.

The chain joins TRBV4-2 to TRBJ2-5; maybe TRBD1 (5 bases). The V end was cut by 1 base, the J end by 2 bases, with 11 bases between. The CDR3 loop spans 15 amino acids. Germline loops: CDR1 LGHNA, CDR2 YNFKEQ. CDR3 bases: TGTGCCAGCAGCCAAGGTACAGGCTCTCAAGAGACCCAGTACTTC. Protein: CASSQGTGSQETQYF.

The rearrangement links TRBV4-1 to TRBJ2-2; the D gene could be TRBD1 or TRBD2 (6 bases each). CDR1 and CDR2 from the germline V gene are MGHRA and YSYEKL. This CDR3 is 18 amino acids long. The V end was cut by 0 bases, the J end by 1 base, with 15 bases between. CDR3 in amino acids: CASSQDRGATGNTGELFF. CDR3 nucleotides: TGCGCCAGCAGCCAAGATCGCGGGGCGACAGGGAACACCGGGGAGCTGTTTTTT.

CDR3 amino acids: CASSNGRPRNTEAFF. CDR3 sequence (DNA): TGTGCCAGCTCAAATGGACGGCCGCGGAACACTGAAGCTTTCTTT. V and J are TRBV18 and TRBJ1-1; the D is unclear. Germline V gene lookup returns CDR1 KGHSH and CDR2 LQKENI. Trimming shortened V by 5 bases and J by 1 base, and 14 bases separated the two germline ends. The CDR3 has 15 amino acids.

Only a few counts were recorded for this clonotype. The genes are TRBV6-4 and TRBJ2-1; perhaps TRBD2 as D (6 bases). This CDR3 has 17 residues. The germline V and J ends were trimmed by 3 bases and 0 bases, with 15 bases remaining between them. Germline CDR1 MRHNA, CDR2 SNTAGT. DNA for the CDR3: TGTGCCAGCAGTGAAGGAGGGTTTCGTAGCTCCTACAATGAGCAGTTCTTC. It codes for CASSEGGFRSSYNEQFF.

This clonotype was detected many times. The rearrangement uses TRBV5-1 and TRBJ1-1, with a tentative D call TRBD1 (6 bases). Germline V gene sequence: CDR1 SGHRS, CDR2 YFSETQ. V shed 4 bases and J shed 4 bases, with 14 bases lying between them. The length of the CDR3 is 14 residues. The CDR3 bases are TGCGCCAGCAGCCTAAGAACAGGGACCACTGAAGCTTTCTTT. It translates to CASSLRTGTTEAFF.

This clonotype was seen more than once but under ten times. The chain joins TRBV6-6 to TRBJ2-5, with a possible D match to TRBD1 (6 bases). V shed 0 bases and J shed 10 bases, with 12 bases lying between them. CDR3 length: 13 amino acids. Germline V gives CDR1 MNHNY, CDR2 SVGAGI (reference sequence). The CDR3 bases are TGTGCCAGCAGTTACTCTACAGGGAGCTTCCAGTACTTC. Translated: CASSYSTGSFQYF.

This clonotype was seen just once. The chain employs TRBV12-3 or TRBV12-4 and TRBJ2-3; TRBD1 might be the D (5 bases). With 6 bases removed from V and 9 bases from J, the gap between germline ends came to 13 bases. The CDR3 runs to 12 residues. The chain's CDR3 is CASSQDKRTQYF. The CDR3 DNA reads as TGTGCCAGCAGCCAGGACAAAAGGACGCAGTATTTT.

This chain connects TRBV20-1 to TRBJ1-5; D unresolved. This CDR3 comprises 11 residues. The V gene's germline CDR1 is DFQATT and CDR2 SNEGSKA (reference sequence). V was trimmed by 6 bases and J by 3 bases, leaving 6 bases between them. CDR3 region: CSALDNQPQHF. Here the CDR3 DNA reads TGCAGTGCGTTGGACAATCAGCCCCAGCATTTT.

This clonotype showed up just a few times. This chain joins TRBV4-2 and TRBJ2-3; no definite D call. The CDR3 runs to 14 residues. The germline V gene encodes CDR1 LGHNA and CDR2 YNFKEQ. With 1 base removed from V and 8 bases from J, the gap between germline ends came to 13 bases. The CDR3 DNA follows: TGTGCCAGCAGCCAAGTTGGTCCCGACGTTACGCAGTATTTT. Its translation: CASSQVGPDVTQYF.

The chain is built from TRBV7-2 and TRBJ2-5; no firm D call. Between the trimmed V and J ends, which lost 4 bases and 2 bases, there was a span of 11 bases. Germline loops: CDR1 SGHTA, CDR2 FQGNSA. This CDR3 is built from 14 residues. The CDR3 sequence: CASSWSGFQETQYF. The CDR3 DNA sequence: TGTGCCAGCAGCTGGTCCGGATTTCAAGAGACCCAGTACTTC.